This T cell receptor (beta chain) comes out of a study of monozygotic twins with inflammatory bowel disease. Notes on the study in general: Heterogeneous immunosuppressive treatment regimens may have introduced variability into patient repertoires. Twin pairs that were concordant did not differ from discordant pairs in repertoire similarity, possibly from limited power.

Germline lookup yields CDR1 MGHRA and CDR2 YSYEKL. This CDR3 spans 16 amino acids. Template switching appended UMIs that held a 6-nucleotide sample barcode. From the 5' RACE reads, TCRdb lists one entry per CDR3 protein and no DNA. Its listing shows about 200,000 distinct CDR3 sequences. For every donor, one blood sample of about 2.5 ml was drawn. Comment on this clonotype: What it recognizes is unknown.

The chain couples TRBV4-1 to TRBJ1-4; the TCRdb D gene call, TRBD1, has no DNA to confirm it. The sequenced sample was blood. The source of this sequence is a human donor with ulcerative colitis or Crohn's disease, or a healthy co-twin of an affected twin (not recorded which). CDR3 region: CASSQDPIGPNEKLFF.